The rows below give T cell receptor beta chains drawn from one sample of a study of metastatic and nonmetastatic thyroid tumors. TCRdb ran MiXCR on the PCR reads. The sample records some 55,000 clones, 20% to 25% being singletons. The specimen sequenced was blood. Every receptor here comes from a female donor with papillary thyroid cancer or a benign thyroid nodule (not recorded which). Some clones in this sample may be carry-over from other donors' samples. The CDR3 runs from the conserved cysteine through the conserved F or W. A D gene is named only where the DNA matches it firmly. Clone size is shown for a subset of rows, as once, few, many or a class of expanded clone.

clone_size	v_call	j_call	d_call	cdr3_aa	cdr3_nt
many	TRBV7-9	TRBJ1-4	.	CASSPWGQSGEKLFF	TGTGCCAGCAGCCCATGGGGCCAGTCGGGTGAAAAACTGTTTTTT
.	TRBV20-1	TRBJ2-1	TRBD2	CTARTSGSSLIEQFF	TGCACTGCTAGGACGAGCGGGAGTAGTCTCATTGAGCAGTTCTTC
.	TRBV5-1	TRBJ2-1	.	CASSLAQVYNEQFF	TGCGCCAGCAGCTTGGCACAGGTCTACAATGAGCAGTTCTTC
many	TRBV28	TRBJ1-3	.	CASSLNGAGNTIYF	TGTGCCAGCAGTTTAAATGGGGCTGGAAACACCATATATTTT
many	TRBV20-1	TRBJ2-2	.	CSATGQSNTGELFF	TGCAGTGCCACCGGACAGTCGAACACCGGGGAGCTGTTTTTT
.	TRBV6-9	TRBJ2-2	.	CASSYLQENTGHLFF	TGTGCCAGCAGCTACTTACAGGAGAACACCGGGCATCTGTTTTTT
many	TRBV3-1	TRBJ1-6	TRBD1	CASSRTGSNSPLHF	TGTGCCAGCAGCCGGACAGGGTCTAATTCACCCCTCCACTTT
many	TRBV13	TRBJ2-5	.	CASSSRVRGETQYF	TGTGCCAGCAGCTCCAGGGTAAGGGGAGAGACCCAGTACTTC
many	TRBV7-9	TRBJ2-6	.	CASSPGLSGANVLTF	TGTGCCAGCAGCCCAGGGTTAAGTGGGGCCAACGTCCTGACTTTC
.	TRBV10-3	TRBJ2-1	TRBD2	CAISDWAGGNNEQFF	TGTGCCATCAGTGACTGGGCGGGAGGGAACAATGAGCAGTTCTTC
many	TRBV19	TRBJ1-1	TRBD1	CASSPRTGEVVNTEAFF	TGTGCCAGTAGTCCAAGGACAGGGGAGGTAGTGAACACTGAAGCTTTCTTT
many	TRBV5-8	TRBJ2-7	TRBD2	CASSRGDGRSEQYF	TGTGCCAGCAGCCGCGGGGACGGGAGGAGCGAGCAGTACTTC
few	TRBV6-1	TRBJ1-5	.	CANSTTGGCNQPQHF	TGTGCCAACAGTACCACGGGGGGATGCAATCAGCCCCAGCATTTT
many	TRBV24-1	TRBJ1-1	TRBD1	CATSGQGVTEAFF	TGTGCCACCAGCGGACAGGGGGTGACTGAAGCTTTCTTT
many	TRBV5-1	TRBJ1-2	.	CASSLGKDYGYTF	TGCGCCAGCAGCTTGGGTAAGGATTATGGCTACACCTTC
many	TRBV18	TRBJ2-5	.	CASSGQGIMETQYF	TGTGCCAGCTCGGGGCAGGGCATCATGGAGACCCAGTACTTC
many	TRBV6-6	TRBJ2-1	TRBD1	CASSYAGTGTYNEQFF	TGTGCCAGCAGTTACGCCGGGACAGGGACTTACAATGAGCAGTTCTTC
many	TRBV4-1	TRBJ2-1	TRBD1	CASSQAGGAGNEQFF	TGCGCCAGCAGCCAAGCAGGGGGTGCTGGGAATGAGCAGTTCTTC
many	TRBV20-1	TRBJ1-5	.	CSARDEAFSQPQHF	TGCAGTGCTAGAGATGAAGCGTTCTCTCAGCCCCAGCATTTT
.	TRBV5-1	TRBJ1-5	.	CASSPLGGQGHPQHF	TGCGCCAGCAGTCCCCTGGGGGGGCAAGGTCATCCCCAGCATTTT
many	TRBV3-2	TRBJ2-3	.	CASSLLRGLAGGRPDTQYF	TGTGCCAGCAGCCTTTTGAGGGGACTAGCGGGAGGACGGCCAGATACGCAGTATTTT
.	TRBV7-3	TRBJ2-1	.	CDTSSTRGSTNEQFF	TGTGACACCAGCTCGACTAGAGGGAGTACGAATGAGCAGTTCTTC
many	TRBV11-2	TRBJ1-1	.	CASRLTLNTEAFF	TGTGCCAGCAGGCTAACCCTGAACACTGAAGCTTTCTTT
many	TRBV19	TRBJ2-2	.	CASSIRQGNTGELFF	TGTGCCAGTAGTATTAGGCAGGGGAACACCGGGGAGCTGTTTTTT
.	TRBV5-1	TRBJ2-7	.	CASSLSGNSYEQYF	TGCGCCAGCAGCTTGTCAGGTAACTCCTACGAGCAGTACTTC
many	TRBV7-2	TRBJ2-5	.	CASSGEVGGLGETQYF	TGTGCCAGCAGCGGAGAGGTCGGTGGGTTGGGGGAGACCCAGTACTTC
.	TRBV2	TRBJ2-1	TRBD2	CASSGITGETSGRCNEQFF	TGTGCCAGCAGTGGGATTACAGGGGAGACTAGCGGGAGGTGTAATGAGCAGTTCTTC
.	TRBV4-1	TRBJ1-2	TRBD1	CASRGQWVGYGYTF	TGCGCCAGCAGGGGACAGTGGGTAGGCTATGGATACACCTTC
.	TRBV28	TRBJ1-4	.	CATWAGNEKLSF	TGTGCCACATGGGCAGGGAATGAAAAACTGTCTTTT
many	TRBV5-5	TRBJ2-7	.	CASSPGDNSYEQYF	TGTGCCAGCAGCCCAGGGGACAACTCCTACGAGCAGTACTTC
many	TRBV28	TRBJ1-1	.	CASRLTVNTEAFF	TGTGCCAGCAGATTGACAGTTAACACTGAAGCTTTCTTT
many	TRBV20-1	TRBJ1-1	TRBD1	CSAGAGQGFEAFF	TGCAGTGCTGGGGCTGGACAGGGGTTCGAAGCTTTCTTT
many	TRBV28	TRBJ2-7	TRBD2	CASSFAGGPAEQYF	TGTGCCAGCAGTTTCGCGGGAGGACCCGCCGAGCAGTACTTC
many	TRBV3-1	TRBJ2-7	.	CASSHPSSDEQYF	TGTGCCAGCAGCCACCCATCTAGCGACGAGCAGTACTTC